What follows are 4 T cell receptor beta chains derived from one specimen sequenced in a study of shared clonotypes between healthy human individuals. The data were produced by immunoSEQ multiplex PCR, yet TCRdb's version contains in-frame clones alone and is incomplete. Altogether some 2 million clones are present, 85% to 95% being singletons, with the ten largest covering more than 0.1%. Sequenced material: naive CD4+ T cells sorted from blood. Subset denoted: CD45RA+ positively selected. The receptors stem from a man aged 18-30 years in good health.

The CDR3 sequence: CASRRQENTEAFF. As DNA, the CDR3 is TGTGCCAGCAGACGACAGGAAAACACTGAAGCTTTCTTT. This chain joins TRBV6-5 and TRBJ1-1; the D gene is possibly TRBD1 (6 bases). The CDR3 is made up of 13 amino acids. V lost 6 bases and J 2 bases, leaving 10 bases between the germline ends. The germline CDR1 and CDR2 sequences are MNHEY and SVGAGI.

The gene calls are TRBV10-3 and TRBJ2-1; D possibly matches TRBD1 or TRBD2 (6 bases each). Trimming took off 0 bases at V and 2 bases at J, with 11 bases between the two ends. The CDR3 extends over 16 amino acids. Per the germline V gene, CDR1 is ENHRY and CDR2 is SYGVKD. CDR3 loop: CAISESLGGTYNEQFF. The CDR3 coding sequence is TGTGCCATCAGTGAGTCCTTAGGGGGGACCTACAATGAGCAGTTCTTC.

A single count supports this clone. This CDR3 reads CASSLTGAGANVLTF. The CDR3 DNA reads as TGTGCCAGCAGTCTGACAGGTGCTGGGGCCAACGTCCTGACTTTC. V and J are TRBV28 and TRBJ2-6; tentatively, D is TRBD1 (6 bases). Deletions cut 5 bases from V and 2 bases from J, with 10 bases between. There are 15 residues in the CDR3. Germline lookup yields CDR1 MDHEN and CDR2 SYDVKM.

This clone showed up just a few times. The chain uses TRBV2 and TRBJ1-2; D remains ambiguous. The V and J ends lost 7 bases and 5 bases respectively, with 17 bases between them. Per the germline V gene, CDR1 is SNHLY and CDR2 is FYNNEI. The CDR3 is 14 residues long. Written as DNA, the CDR3 is TGTGCCAGCACACTTCGGGGTCCCACGTATGGCTACACCTTC. This encodes CASTLRGPTYGYTF.